The clone carrying this TCR beta chain has only a few counts. Its antigen is currently unknown. These data come from a study of OX40 agonist ivuxolimab in advanced cancers. At the level of the study: Participants could have had prior anti-PD-1, anti-PD-L1 or anti-CTLA-4 therapy, and roughly 40% had some. Findings and limits, study-wide: Low normalized T-cell clonal expansion was also seen in some nonresponders. Relative to CD4+ cells, CD8+ T cells on average had more expanded clones.

TCRdb's table, derived via immunoSEQ multiplex PCR, lists solely in-frame clones and lacks some. The table includes approximately 58,000 clones, 88% detected once. CDR1 GTSNPN and CDR2 SVGIG come from the germline V gene (reference sequence). This CDR3 comprises 13 residues. The V and J ends lost 5 bases and 6 bases respectively, with 16 bases between them. This rearrangement joins TRBV30 to TRBJ1-2, with D perhaps TRBD1 (5 bases). The TCR originated in an adult with an advanced solid tumor such as melanoma, head and neck, liver or kidney cancer. The sample consisted of CD4+ or CD8+ T cells sorted from blood, taken in a trial of the OX40 agonist ivuxolimab. CDR3 loop: CAWSVQVDNGYTF. In nucleotides, the CDR3 is TGTGCCTGGTCGGTACAGGTAGATAATGGCTACACCTTC.